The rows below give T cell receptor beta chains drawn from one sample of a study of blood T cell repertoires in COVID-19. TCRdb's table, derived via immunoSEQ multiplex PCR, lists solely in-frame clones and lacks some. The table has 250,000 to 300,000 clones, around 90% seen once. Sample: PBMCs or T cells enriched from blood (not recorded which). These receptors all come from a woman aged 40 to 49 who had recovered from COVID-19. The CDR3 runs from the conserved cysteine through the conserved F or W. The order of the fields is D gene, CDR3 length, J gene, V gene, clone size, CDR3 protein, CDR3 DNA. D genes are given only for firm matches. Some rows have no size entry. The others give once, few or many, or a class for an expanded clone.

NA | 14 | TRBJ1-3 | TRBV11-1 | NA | CASSLTTAGNTIYF | TGTGCCAGCAGCTTAACTACGGCTGGAAACACCATATATTTT
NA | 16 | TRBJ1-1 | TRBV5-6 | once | CASSLARTILNTEAFF | TGTGCCAGCAGCTTGGCGCGCACCATATTGAACACTGAAGCTTTCTTT
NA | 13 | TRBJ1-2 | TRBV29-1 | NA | CSVEEESNYGYTF | TGCAGCGTTGAAGAAGAGAGTAACTATGGCTACACCTTC
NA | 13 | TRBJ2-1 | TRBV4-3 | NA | CASSPGLFRPQFF | TGCGCCAGCAGCCCTGGACTATTTAGGCCGCAGTTCTTC
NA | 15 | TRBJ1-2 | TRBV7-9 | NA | CASSLGGGPNYGYTF | TGTGCCAGCAGCTTAGGAGGCGGCCCTAACTATGGCTACACCTTC
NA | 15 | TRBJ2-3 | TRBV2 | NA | CASWGRGAGTDTQYF | TGTGCCAGCTGGGGACGGGGGGCCGGCACAGATACGCAGTATTTT
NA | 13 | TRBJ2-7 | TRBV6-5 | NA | CASEERSSYEQYF | TGTGCCAGCGAGGAAAGGAGCTCCTACGAGCAGTACTTC
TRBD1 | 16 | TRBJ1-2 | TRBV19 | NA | CASSVTGAGANYGYTF | TGTGCCAGTAGCGTCACAGGGGCGGGTGCTAACTATGGCTACACCTTC
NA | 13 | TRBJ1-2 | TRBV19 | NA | CASSLLLNYGYTF | TGTGCCAGTAGCCTTCTCCTGAACTATGGCTACACCTTC
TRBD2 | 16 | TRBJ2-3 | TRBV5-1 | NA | CASSPRAGVSTDTQYF | TGCGCCAGCAGCCCCCGAGCGGGAGTAAGCACAGATACGCAGTATTTT
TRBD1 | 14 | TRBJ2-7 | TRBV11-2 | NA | CASRRDRGSYEQYF | TGTGCCAGCAGACGCGACAGGGGGTCCTACGAGCAGTACTTC
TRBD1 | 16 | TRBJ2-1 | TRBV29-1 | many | CSVEEGAQGIYNEQFF | TGCAGCGTTGAAGAAGGGGCACAGGGGATCTACAATGAGCAGTTCTTC
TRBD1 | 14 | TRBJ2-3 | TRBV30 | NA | CACNGAGGYDTQYF | TGTGCTTGCAATGGTGCAGGGGGATACGATACGCAGTATTTT
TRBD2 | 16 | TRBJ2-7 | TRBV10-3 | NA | CAISEGPGLVSYEQYF | TGTGCCATCAGTGAGGGTCCGGGACTAGTCTCCTACGAGCAGTACTTC
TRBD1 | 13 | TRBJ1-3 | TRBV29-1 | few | CSAEGQFGNTIYF | TGCAGCGCCGAGGGACAGTTTGGAAACACCATATATTTT
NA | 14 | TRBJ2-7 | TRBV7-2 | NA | CASSLVVGGYEQYF | TGTGCCAGCAGCTTGGTCGTGGGGGGCTACGAGCAGTACTTC
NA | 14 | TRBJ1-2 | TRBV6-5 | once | CASSYSGQGSGYTF | TGTGCCAGCAGTTACTCTGGTCAGGGGTCGGGCTACACCTTC
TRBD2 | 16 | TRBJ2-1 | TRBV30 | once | CAWSMGTSGRANEQFF | TGTGCCTGGAGTATGGGGACTAGCGGGAGGGCGAATGAGCAGTTCTTC
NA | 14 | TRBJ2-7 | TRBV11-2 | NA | CGSRNLLSSYEQYF | TGTGGCAGCCGCAACCTTCTAAGCTCCTACGAGCAGTACTTC
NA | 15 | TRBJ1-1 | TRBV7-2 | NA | CASSSTRAGNTEAFF | TGTGCCAGCAGCTCGACCAGGGCCGGAAACACTGAAGCTTTCTTT
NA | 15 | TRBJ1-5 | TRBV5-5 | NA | CASSLEAGAGRPQHF | TGTGCCAGCAGCTTGGAGGCAGGGGCAGGGAGGCCCCAGCATTTT
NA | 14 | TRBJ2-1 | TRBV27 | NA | CASSINTRYNEQFF | TGTGCCAGCAGTATAAACACCCGCTACAATGAGCAGTTCTTC
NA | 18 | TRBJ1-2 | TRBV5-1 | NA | CASSLIPSGVGANYGYTF | TGCGCCAGCAGCCTAATCCCCTCAGGGGTAGGGGCTAACTATGGCTACACCTTC
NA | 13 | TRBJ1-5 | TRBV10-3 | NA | CAISRQSNQPQHF | TGTGCCATCAGCCGACAAAGCAATCAGCCCCAGCATTTT
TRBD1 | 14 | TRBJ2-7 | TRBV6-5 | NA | CASSRLTGNYEQYF | TGTGCCAGCAGCCGTCTGACAGGGAACTACGAGCAGTACTTC
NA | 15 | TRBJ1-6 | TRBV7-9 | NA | CASSLTGMINSPLHF | TGTGCCAGCAGCTTAACAGGGATGATTAATTCACCCCTCCACTTT
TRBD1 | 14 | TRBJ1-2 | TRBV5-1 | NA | CASSLAAGGDGYTF | TGCGCCAGCAGCTTGGCCGCAGGGGGTGATGGCTACACCTTC
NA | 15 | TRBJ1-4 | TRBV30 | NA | CAWRGAAATNEKLFF | TGTGCCTGGAGAGGCGCGGCGGCAACTAATGAAAAACTGTTTTTT
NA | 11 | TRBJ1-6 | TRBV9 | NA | CASSDSGPLHF | TGTGCCAGCAGCGATTCGGGTCCCCTCCACTTT
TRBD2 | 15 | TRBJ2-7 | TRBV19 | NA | CASSVHRDYRSEQYF | TGTGCCAGTAGTGTTCACCGGGACTACCGATCCGAGCAGTACTTC
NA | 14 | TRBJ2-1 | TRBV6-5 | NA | CASSYSSKSNEQFF | TGTGCCAGCAGTTACTCGAGTAAGTCCAATGAGCAGTTCTTC
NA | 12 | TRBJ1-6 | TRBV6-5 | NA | CASYRNNSPLHF | TGTGCCTCGTACAGAAATAATTCACCCCTCCACTTT
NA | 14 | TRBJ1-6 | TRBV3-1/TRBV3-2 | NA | CASSQDTGNSPLHF | TGTGCCAGCAGCCAAGATACAGGGAATTCACCCCTCCACTTT
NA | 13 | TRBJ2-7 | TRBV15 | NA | CATSRAQLDEQYF | TGTGCCACCAGCAGAGCCCAACTAGACGAGCAGTACTTC
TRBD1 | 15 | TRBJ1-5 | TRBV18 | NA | CASSPEGARAQPQHF | TGTGCCAGCTCACCAGAGGGGGCGCGGGCTCAGCCCCAGCATTTT
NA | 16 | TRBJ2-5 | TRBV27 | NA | CASSLNFGLRGETQYF | TGTGCCAGCAGTTTAAATTTCGGCCTGAGAGGGGAGACCCAGTACTTC
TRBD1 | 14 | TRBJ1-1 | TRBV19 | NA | CASSPKWDSDTAFF | TGTGCCAGTAGTCCAAAATGGGACAGCGATACCGCTTTCTTT
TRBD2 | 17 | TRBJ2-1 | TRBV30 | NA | CAWTGTSGGHGYNEQFF | TGTGCCTGGACCGGGACTAGCGGGGGGCACGGTTACAATGAGCAGTTCTTC
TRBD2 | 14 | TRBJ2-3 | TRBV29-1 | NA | CSARTSGRANTQYF | TGCAGCGCCCGGACTAGCGGGAGGGCCAATACGCAGTATTTT
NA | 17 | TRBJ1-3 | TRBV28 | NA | CASSSHPGVGAGNTIYF | TGTGCCAGCAGCTCTCATCCAGGGGTTGGTGCTGGAAACACCATATATTTT
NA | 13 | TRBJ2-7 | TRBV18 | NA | CASSLQATYEQYF | TGTGCCAGCTCACTTCAAGCTACCTACGAGCAGTACTTC
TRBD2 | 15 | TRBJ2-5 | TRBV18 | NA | CASSTRLAGEETQYF | TGTGCCAGCTCAACCCGACTAGCGGGAGAGGAGACCCAGTACTTC
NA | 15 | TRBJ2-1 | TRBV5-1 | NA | CASSLAGVENNEQFF | TGCGCCAGCAGCTTAGCAGGGGTAGAAAACAATGAGCAGTTCTTC
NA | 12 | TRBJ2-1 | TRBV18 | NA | CASSPRDEGQFF | TGTGCCAGCTCACCACGAGACGAGGGGCAGTTCTTC
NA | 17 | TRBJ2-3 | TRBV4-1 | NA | CASSLRETGFSTDTQYF | TGCGCCAGCAGCCTAAGAGAAACAGGGTTTAGCACAGATACGCAGTATTTT
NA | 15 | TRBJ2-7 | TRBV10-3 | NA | CAISESSIAAGEQYF | TGTGCCATCAGTGAGTCTAGTATAGCGGCGGGGGAGCAGTACTTC
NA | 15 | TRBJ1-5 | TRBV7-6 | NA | CASSLAAGTNQPQHF | TGTGCCAGCAGCTTAGCCGCGGGGACCAATCAGCCCCAGCATTTT
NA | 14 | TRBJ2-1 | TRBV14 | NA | CASSQRDSWGEQFF | TGTGCCAGCAGCCAACGGGACTCCTGGGGTGAGCAGTTCTTC
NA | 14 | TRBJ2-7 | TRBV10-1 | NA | CASSVSSSHCEQYF | TGCGCCAGCAGTGTCTCTAGCTCCCACTGCGAGCAGTACTTC
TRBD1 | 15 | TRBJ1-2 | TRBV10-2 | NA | CASSEGLGQGYGYTF | TGCGCCAGCAGTGAAGGTTTGGGACAGGGCTACGGCTACACCTTC
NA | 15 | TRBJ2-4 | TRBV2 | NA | CASSGANLAKNIQYF | TGTGCCAGCAGTGGCGCTAATCTAGCCAAAAACATTCAGTACTTC
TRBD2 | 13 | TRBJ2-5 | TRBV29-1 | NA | CSGLAGGQETQYF | TGCAGCGGACTAGCGGGGGGGCAGGAGACCCAGTACTTC
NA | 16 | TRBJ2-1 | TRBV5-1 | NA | CASSLGVGTTHNEQFF | TGCGCCAGCAGCTTGGGGGTGGGGACAACGCACAATGAGCAGTTCTTC